This entry describes one T cell receptor (beta chain). This record belongs to a study of technical replicates of blood from several donors. V dropped 8 bases and J dropped 0 bases, with 11 bases sitting between them. Germline V gene lookup returns CDR1 MNHNS and CDR2 SASEGT. This CDR3 comprises 14 residues. Method: immunoSEQ multiplex PCR; TCRdb's copy keeps in-frame clones and lacks some. The top ten clones hold 4.6% of a sample with around 69,000 clones, approximately 87% of them seen once. The sequence derives from a human donor in good health. Some clones in this sample may be carry-over from other donors' samples. Sequences were obtained from PBMCs. V and J are TRBV6-1 and TRBJ1-5; tentative D call: TRBD1 (6 bases). Here the CDR3 reads CASLRGNSNQPQHF. The CDR3 DNA sequence: TGTGCCAGCCTGAGGGGGAATAGCAATCAGCCCCAGCATTTT.